What follows are 32 T cell receptor beta chains derived from one specimen sequenced in a study of T cell responses to AZD1222 COVID-19 vaccine. Clones were read by immunoSEQ multiplex PCR, and TCRdb kept only the in-frame ones, dropping some. The sample has some 110,000 clones, about 88% seen once; the top ten hold about 4.2%. Sample: peripheral blood, taken on day 0 of AZD1222 vaccination. The receptors shown here come from an adult in good health.

The chain couples TRBV7-2 to TRBJ1-2; no firm D call. Germline assignment: CDR1 SGHTA and CDR2 FQGNSA. V dropped 1 base and J dropped 0 bases, with 9 bases sitting between them. The CDR3 length is 15 residues. CDR3 amino acids: CASSLVGRANYGYTF. DNA of the CDR3: TGTGCCAGCAGCTTAGTAGGCCGCGCTAACTATGGCTACACCTTC.

CDR3: CASSPWTSGGQNTGELFF. As DNA, the CDR3 is TGTGCCAGTAGTCCCTGGACTAGCGGGGGGCAGAACACCGGGGAGCTGTTTTTT. The chain recombines TRBV19 with TRBJ2-2; TRBD2 matches at 14 bases. Germline CDR1 LNHDA, CDR2 SQIVND (reference sequence). The CDR3 is 18 residues long. J gave up 1 base and V 5 bases, and 6 bases lay outside the gene matches.

V usage is TRBV27 and J usage is TRBJ1-2; TRBD1 might be the D (5 bases). V was trimmed by 4 bases and J by 8 bases, leaving 14 bases between them. In germline, CDR1 is MNHEY, CDR2 SMNVEV (reference sequence). This CDR3 is built from 13 residues. Here the CDR3 reads CASSSLGLSGYTF. For the CDR3, the DNA is TGTGCCAGCAGTTCCTTGGGACTTTCGGGCTACACCTTC.

CDR3 in amino acids: CASSLYGRAEQYF. The DNA for the CDR3 is TGTGCCAGCAGTTTATACGGGAGGGCGGAGCAGTACTTC. The chain couples TRBV27 to TRBJ2-7, with TRBD2 identical over 8 bases. The CDR3 has 13 amino acids. The germline V gene encodes CDR1 MNHEY and CDR2 SMNVEV (reference sequence). V lost 1 base, J lost 7 bases, and 3 bases stayed unmatched.

V gene TRBV3-1 (or the pseudogene TRBV3-2) combines with J gene TRBJ1-5, with D unclear. The CDR3 totals 16 residues. Deletions cut 1 base from V and 2 bases from J, with 12 bases between. Germline-derived CDR1 and CDR2 are LGHDT and YNNKEL (reference sequence). This CDR3 reads CASSQGGSVGNQPQHF. The CDR3 coding sequence is TGTGCCAGCAGCCAAGGAGGGTCCGTGGGCAATCAGCCCCAGCATTTT.

The V gene is TRBV7-2, the J gene TRBJ2-4; 9 nucleotides align to TRBD1. This CDR3 has 18 residues. V lost 4 bases, J lost 0 bases, and 10 bases stayed unmatched. Germline V gives CDR1 SGHTA, CDR2 FQGNSA. CDR3 sequence (DNA): TGTGCCAGCAGCTCCGGGACAGGGAATAACCTAGCCAAAAACATTCAGTACTTC. It yields the protein CASSSGTGNNLAKNIQYF.

Only a few counts were recorded for this clone. This chain uses TRBV13 with TRBJ1-2; 7 bases map to TRBD1. Germline values: CDR1 PRHDT, CDR2 FYEKMQ (reference sequence). This CDR3 region has 16 residues. Trimming took 3 bases from V and 4 from J; bases not matched to a gene: 11. Here the CDR3 DNA reads TGTGCCAGCAGCTTGGGGGTTAGGGGGCAGCTCTATGGCTACACCTTC. Its translation is CASSLGVRGQLYGYTF.

The sample holds one count of this clone. The chain employs TRBV29-1 and TRBJ2-7; D is ambiguous. With 3 bases removed from V and 2 bases from J, the gap between germline ends came to 5 bases. Germline V CDR1 and CDR2: SQVTM, ANQGSEA. There are 11 residues in the CDR3. CDR3 region: CSVEDAYEQYF. The CDR3 nucleotides read TGCAGCGTTGAGGATGCCTACGAGCAGTACTTC.

The rearrangement links TRBV4-3 to TRBJ2-1; the D gene could be TRBD1 or TRBD2 (5 bases each). The V end was cut by 2 bases, the J end by 2 bases, with 16 bases between. The CDR3 sequence is 17 residues long. Looked up from germline, CDR1 is LGHNA and CDR2 is YSLEER. The CDR3 nucleotides are TGCGCCAGCAGCCAAAACATGGGGGAGTTGGCCTACAATGAGCAGTTCTTC. It codes for CASSQNMGELAYNEQFF.

This clone came up once. The chain employs TRBV7-9 and TRBJ2-2; TRBD2 agrees at 12 bases. From germline, CDR1 is SEHNR and CDR2 FQNEAQ (reference sequence). With 4 bases clipped from V and 0 bases from J, the junction kept 9 bases outside the gene matches. This CDR3 is built from 19 residues. The DNA of the CDR3 is TGTGCCAGCAGCTCCCGACTAGCGGGGGAAGCACCGAACACCGGGGAGCTGTTTTTT. This gives the protein CASSSRLAGEAPNTGELFF.

The chain recombines TRBV10-1 with TRBJ1-1, with D unclear. This CDR3 has 13 residues. Trimming removed 3 bases at V and 1 base at J, with 6 bases between. Germline CDR1 reads WNHNN; CDR2 reads SYGVQD (reference sequence). The CDR3 here is CASSEYKNTEAFF. CDR3 bases: TGCGCCAGCAGTGAATACAAGAACACTGAAGCTTTCTTT.

The chain carries TRBV19 and TRBJ2-7; no clear D gene. The CDR3 runs to 17 residues. Trimming removed 0 bases at V and 1 base at J, with 16 bases between. CDR1 and CDR2 from the germline V gene are LNHDA and SQIVND (reference sequence). In DNA form, the CDR3 reads TGTGCCAGTAGTATAGATCTTCGGGCCGGCTCTTCCTACGAGCAGTACTTC. Protein product: CASSIDLRAGSSYEQYF.

The gene calls are TRBV4-3 and TRBJ2-7; D assignment may be TRBD1 or TRBD2 (6 bases each). CDR3 length: 13 residues. CDR1 and CDR2 (germline): LGHNA, YSLEER. Trimming removed 4 bases from V and 7 bases from J, with 14 bases in between. For the CDR3, the DNA is TGCGCCAGCAGCCCAAACGGGGGCTGGGAGCAGTACTTC. Its protein product is CASSPNGGWEQYF.

V usage is TRBV10-2 and J usage is TRBJ1-1, with D perhaps TRBD1 (5 bases). Germline V gives CDR1 WSHSY, CDR2 SAAADI. This CDR3 is 11 amino acids long. The V gene lost 5 bases and the J gene lost 5 bases, with 6 bases spanning the gap. In DNA, the CDR3 is TGCGCCAGCAGTTGGGGGACTGAAGCTTTCTTT. Translated, it gives CASSWGTEAFF.

The CDR3 here is CASSEGGLSLDIQYF. The CDR3 region has the DNA TGTGCCAGCAGTGAAGGGGGCCTGTCGCTAGACATTCAGTACTTC. This sequence joins TRBV6-1 and TRBJ2-4; D perhaps matches TRBD1 (5 bases). V lost 1 base, J lost 8 bases, and 15 bases lay in between. The CDR3 loop spans 15 amino acids. Per germline, CDR1 MNHNS and CDR2 SASEGT.

The chain links TRBV5-6 to TRBJ1-6; 7 bases are a match to TRBD1. V shed 0 bases, J shed 12 bases, and the junction held 9 bases outside the gene matches. This CDR3 is built from 15 residues. Germline CDR1 reads SGHDT; CDR2 reads YYEEEE. CDR3 sequence reads: CASSLENDRAQPLHF. CDR3 DNA: TGTGCCAGCAGCTTGGAAAATGACAGGGCCCAACCCCTCCACTTT.

The chain links TRBV28 to TRBJ1-2, with a possible D match to TRBD1 (5 bases). Trimming removed 3 bases at V and 5 bases at J, with 10 bases between. CDR3 length: 13 residues. Germline assignment: CDR1 MDHEN and CDR2 SYDVKM. CDR3 DNA: TGTGCCAGCAGTTTTACAGGCCTATATGGCTACACCTTC. This gives the protein CASSFTGLYGYTF.

This clone came up once. The chain carries TRBV27 and TRBJ2-1; D perhaps matches TRBD2 (5 bases). The germline V gene encodes CDR1 MNHEY and CDR2 SMNVEV (reference sequence). The CDR3 is 15 residues long. The V end lost 2 bases, the J end lost 2 bases, and 10 bases lay between the germline ends. This CDR3 is CASSLIGVAYNEQFF. CDR3 nucleotides: TGTGCCAGCAGTTTAATCGGGGTCGCCTACAATGAGCAGTTCTTC.

The chain carries TRBV18 and TRBJ2-3, with D possibly being TRBD2 (6 bases). Germline V lookup: CDR1 KGHSH, CDR2 LQKENI. This CDR3 spans 17 amino acids. V was cut by 1 base and J by 4 bases, with 18 bases left in between. The CDR3 is CASSPRLAPTGPDTQYF. CDR3 nucleotide sequence: TGTGCCAGCTCACCACGCCTAGCGCCCACGGGGCCAGATACGCAGTATTTT.

The rearrangement uses TRBV6-5 and TRBJ2-2; D call uncertain. The ends were cut back, 5 bases at V and 0 bases at J, with 10 bases in the middle. The CDR3 spans 15 residues. Germline CDR1 is MNHEY and CDR2 is SVGAGI. In DNA form, the CDR3 reads TGTGCCAGCAGTAGCAGGCTCCCGAACACCGGGGAGCTGTTTTTT. Amino acid sequence: CASSSRLPNTGELFF.

This rearrangement joins TRBV19 to TRBJ1-5; D possibly corresponds to TRBD1 (6 bases). Trimming left V 5 bases short and J 0 bases short, with 14 bases between. This CDR3 contains 16 residues. CDR1 is LNHDA, CDR2 SQIVND, per germline (reference sequence). The CDR3 DNA reads as TGTGCCAGTAGTTGGCAGGGGATCGATAGCAATCAGCCCCAGCATTTT. Protein: CASSWQGIDSNQPQHF. Supplemented by reference TRBV19 and TRBJ1-5, the full variable domain reads DGGITQSPKYLFRKEGQNVTLSCEQNLNHDAMYWYRQDPGQGLRLIYYSQIVNDFQKGDIAEGYSVSREKKESFPLTVTSAQKNPTAFYLCASSWQGIDSNQPQHFGDGTRLSIL.

The rearrangement uses TRBV27 and TRBJ1-1; 12 bases agree with TRBD1. Unmatched junction bases numbered 8, after V lost 6 bases and J lost 0 bases. This CDR3 is built from 17 residues. CDR1 and CDR2 (germline): MNHEY, SMNVEV (reference sequence). CDR3 in DNA: TGTGCCAGCAGACCCGGGACAGGGGGCTTAATGAACACTGAAGCTTTCTTT. Translation gives CASRPGTGGLMNTEAFF.

This chain uses TRBV7-6 with TRBJ2-3; D uncertain. This CDR3 contains 15 residues. The V gene lost 1 base and the J gene lost 0 bases, with 8 bases spanning the gap. Per the germline V gene, CDR1 is SGHVS and CDR2 is FNYEAQ. CDR3 residues: CASSLVSTSTDTQYF. The CDR3 DNA is TGTGCCAGCAGCTTAGTCTCGACGAGCACAGATACGCAGTATTTT.

This clone has only a few counts. This chain's CDR3 is CASRDGTYNTGELFF. The CDR3 DNA reads TGTGCCAGCAGAGACGGGACTTATAACACCGGGGAGCTGTTTTTT. V is TRBV2 and J is TRBJ2-2, with D possibly matching TRBD2 (6 bases). Trimming took 6 bases from V and 2 from J, leaving 13 bases between them. The CDR3 is 15 amino acids. CDR1 is SNHLY, CDR2 FYNNEI, per germline. Full variable domain (outside the CDR3, taken from reference TRBV2 and TRBJ2-2): EPEVTQTPSHQVTQMGQEVILRCVPISNHLYFYWYRQILGQKVEFLVSFYNNEISEKSEIFDDQFSVERPDGSNFTLKIRSTKLEDSAMYFCASRDGTYNTGELFFGEGSRLTVL.

This sequence joins TRBV5-6 and TRBJ2-3; D call uncertain. With 0 bases removed from V and 3 bases from J, the gap between germline ends came to 5 bases. Germline values: CDR1 SGHDT, CDR2 YYEEEE. This CDR3 has 13 amino acids. This chain's CDR3 is CASSLGRTDTQYF. For the CDR3, the DNA is TGTGCCAGCAGCTTGGGACGGACAGATACGCAGTATTTT. Together with reference TRBV5-6 and TRBJ2-3, the CDR3 gives the full variable domain: DAGVTQSPTHLIKTRGQQVTLRCSPKSGHDTVSWYQQALGQGPQFIFQYYEEEERQRGNFPDRFSGHQFPNYSSELNVNALLLGDSALYLCASSLGRTDTQYFGPGTRLTVL.

The rearrangement uses TRBV4-2 and TRBJ2-7, with D tentatively TRBD1 or TRBD2 (5 bases each). Germline V lookup: CDR1 LGHNA, CDR2 YNFKEQ. The length of the CDR3 is 16 residues. V was clipped by 1 base and J by 0 bases, with 13 bases between them. CDR3 sequence: CASSQAHRTVSYEQYF. In nucleotides, the CDR3 is TGTGCCAGCAGCCAAGCGCACAGGACTGTCTCCTACGAGCAGTACTTC.

This chain connects TRBV28 to TRBJ2-7; TRBD2 agrees at 10 bases. Germline CDR1 and CDR2: MDHEN and SYDVKM. J gave up 4 bases and V 2 bases, and 5 bases lay outside the gene matches. This CDR3 is 15 amino acids long. The CDR3 here is CASSLAASGSYEQYF. CDR3 nucleotides: TGTGCCAGCAGTTTAGCAGCTAGCGGGAGTTACGAGCAGTACTTC.

The chain has TRBV7-9 and TRBJ2-1; 9 nucleotides line up with TRBD1. The CDR3 has 15 residues. The V segment lost 5 bases and the J segment 5 bases; nucleotides outside the gene matches: 7. Germline V CDR1 and CDR2: SEHNR, FQNEAQ (reference sequence). CDR3 sequence: CASSPRDREHNEQFF. Here the CDR3 DNA reads TGTGCCAGCAGCCCCCGGGACAGGGAACACAATGAGCAGTTCTTC. The full variable domain, in which reference TRBV7-9 and TRBJ2-1 provide the parts outside the CDR3, is DTGVSQNPRHKITKRGQNVTFRCDPISEHNRLYWYRQTLGQGPEFLTYFQNEAQLEKSRLLSDRFSAERPKGSFSTLEIQRTEQGDSAMYLCASSPRDREHNEQFFGPGTRLTVL.

The rearrangement links TRBV7-8 to TRBJ2-3; 9 nucleotides align to TRBD2. This CDR3 spans 15 amino acids. From germline, CDR1 is SGHVS and CDR2 FQNEAQ. V trimming: 3 bases; J trimming: 6 bases; junction bases outside the gene matches: 7. The CDR3 reads CASSFGGGAGDTQYF. The CDR3 nucleotides are TGTGCCAGCAGCTTCGGCGGGGGGGCCGGCGATACGCAGTATTTT.

J is TRBJ2-1 and V is TRBV4-2, with 9 bases lining up with TRBD2. Germline V CDR1 and CDR2: LGHNA, YNFKEQ. V dropped 1 base and J dropped 9; count of bases not matched to a gene: 7. CDR3 length: 15 residues. CDR3: CASSQGLAGDVEQFF. The CDR3 region has the DNA TGTGCCAGCAGCCAAGGATTAGCGGGAGACGTTGAGCAGTTCTTC.

The chain joins TRBV5-8 to TRBJ1-2; D is unresolved. Germline CDR1 SGHTS, CDR2 YDEGEE. This CDR3 has 17 residues. Trimming stripped 3 bases from V and 2 bases from J, with 20 bases between. The CDR3 protein is CASSSSASSLYNYGYTF. The CDR3 DNA is TGTGCCAGCAGCTCCTCAGCCAGCAGCCTTTACAACTATGGCTACACCTTC.

V gene TRBV5-1 combines with J gene TRBJ1-1; D unclear. The CDR3 is made up of 13 amino acids. Per germline, CDR1 SGHRS and CDR2 YFSETQ. Trimming shortened V by 0 bases and J by 1 base, and 4 bases separated the two germline ends. DNA of the CDR3: TGCGCCAGCAGCTTGGCCGGGAACACTGAAGCTTTCTTT. This gives the protein CASSLAGNTEAFF.